The rows below give T cell receptor beta chains drawn from one sample of a study of OX40 agonist ivuxolimab in advanced cancers. Produced via immunoSEQ multiplex PCR; TCRdb's table is partial and in-frame only. The sample holds about 94,000 clones, around 86% seen once. Sequencing used CD4+ or CD8+ T cells sorted from blood, obtained in a trial of the OX40 agonist ivuxolimab. These receptors originate from an adult with an advanced solid tumor such as melanoma, head and neck, liver or kidney cancer. Both conserved end residues are part of each CDR3. A D gene is named only where the DNA matches it firmly. Part of the rows lack a size; the others show once, few, many or a class for expanded clones.

v_gene,abundance,j_gene,d_gene,CDR3aa,CDR3nt
TRBV4-1,few,TRBJ1-6,TRBD1,CASSQDRGRGANSPLHF,TGCGCCAGCAGCCAAGATAGGGGGCGAGGAGCTAATTCACCCCTCCACTTT
TRBV5-4,NA,TRBJ1-2,NA,CASSLEPRINGYTF,TGTGCCAGCAGCTTGGAACCCCGAATCAATGGCTACACCTTC
TRBV5-1,NA,TRBJ1-6,NA,CASRAPQGNSPLHF,TGCGCCAGCAGGGCTCCTCAAGGGAATTCACCCCTCCACTTT
TRBV30,NA,TRBJ1-4,NA,CAWTGSALNEKLFF,TGTGCCTGGACCGGGAGCGCCTTAAATGAAAAACTGTTTTTT
TRBV20-1,NA,TRBJ1-2,NA,CSVPLGGYTF,TGCAGTGTCCCGCTCGGGGGCTACACCTTC
TRBV6-5,NA,TRBJ2-7,NA,CASSYSMLGQGQYF,TGTGCCAGCAGTTACTCGATGTTGGGCCAGGGGCAGTACTTC
TRBV30,NA,TRBJ1-6,NA,CAWSVWEGRDSPLHF,TGTGCCTGGAGTGTATGGGAAGGGAGGGATTCACCCCTCCACTTT
TRBV6-5,NA,TRBJ1-1,NA,CASRFQGNTEAFF,TGTGCCAGCAGATTCCAGGGTAACACTGAAGCTTTCTTT
TRBV13,NA,TRBJ1-5,TRBD1,CASTRGGSHSNQPQHF,TGTGCCAGCACCAGGGGGGGTTCCCATAGCAATCAGCCCCAGCATTTT
TRBV19,NA,TRBJ1-5,NA,CASSIGWGNQPQHF,TGTGCCAGTAGTATAGGGTGGGGCAATCAGCCCCAGCATTTT